Below are 31 T cell receptor beta chains sequenced from a single sample in a study of shared clonotypes between healthy human individuals. Terminally differentiated effector memory CD45RA+ cells were excluded from the naive CD8 cells, which were CD45RO-negative and positively selected for CCR7. Generated by immunoSEQ multiplex PCR, the TCRdb table keeps only in-frame clones and is missing some. This table has under 1 million clones, 96% appearing once. The sequencing input was naive CD8+ T cells sorted from blood. These receptors originate from a man between 25 and 39 years old in good health.

The chain employs TRBV7-9 and TRBJ2-7, with 8 bases aligning to TRBD1. V dropped 1 base and J dropped 0; count of bases not matched to a gene: 2. CDR3 size: 15 residues. Per the germline V gene, CDR1 is SEHNR and CDR2 is FQNEAQ (reference sequence). The CDR3 DNA reads as TGTGCCAGCAGCTTAGTGCAGGGGGCCTCCTACGAGCAGTACTTC. Protein: CASSLVQGASYEQYF.

The chain is built from TRBV7-6 and TRBJ1-5; the D is unclear. V shed 4 bases and J shed 4 bases, with 8 bases lying between them. Germline V CDR1 and CDR2: SGHVS, FNYEAQ. This CDR3 spans 13 amino acids. As DNA, the CDR3 is TGTGCCAGCAGCTGGGCCTTAAATCAGCCCCAGCATTTT. This codes for CASSWALNQPQHF.

The chain employs TRBV29-1 and TRBJ2-7; 8 positions match TRBD1. The CDR3 covers 13 residues. The germline V gene has CDR1 SQVTM and CDR2 ANQGSEA. With 7 bases clipped from V and 7 bases from J, the junction kept 12 bases outside the gene matches. The CDR3 nucleotides are TGCAGCGCCTCCGGGACAGGCGCCGGGGAGCAGTACTTC. Translation: CSASGTGAGEQYF.

The genes are TRBV5-1 and TRBJ2-7; 9 positions agree with TRBD2. CDR1 and CDR2 (germline): SGHRS, YFSETQ. The CDR3 contains 15 residues. J was trimmed by 2 bases and V by 4 bases; bases with no gene match: 7. CDR3 in DNA: TGCGCCAGCAGCCTGGTCGCTAGCGGGGCCTACGAGCAGTACTTC. It is translated as CASSLVASGAYEQYF.

The CDR3 sequence: CASSQAPPVGARQPQHF. DNA for the CDR3: TGTGCCAGCTCACAGGCCCCCCCGGTAGGGGCGCGGCAGCCCCAGCATTTT. The V call is TRBV18, the J call TRBJ1-5; a weak D match, TRBD1 (5 bases). Trimming took off 4 bases at V and 7 bases at J, with 23 bases between the two ends. Germline V gene lookup returns CDR1 KGHSH and CDR2 LQKENI. This CDR3 is 17 amino acids long.

This clone appeared a single time. The rearrangement joins TRBV13 to TRBJ2-3; 15 bases line up with TRBD2. Trimming took 6 bases from V and 2 from J; bases not matched to a gene: 3. Germline loops: CDR1 PRHDT, CDR2 FYEKMQ (reference sequence). This CDR3 is 16 amino acids long. CDR3 in amino acids: CASRGTSGRNTDTQYF. The CDR3 DNA reads as TGTGCCAGCAGGGGGACTAGCGGGAGGAACACAGATACGCAGTATTTT.

The V call is TRBV4-1, the J call TRBJ1-1; 9 bases are shared with TRBD1. V was clipped by 5 bases and J by 4 bases; unmatched bases: 5. CDR3 length: 14 amino acids. Per germline, CDR1 MGHRA and CDR2 YSYEKL. CDR3 DNA: TGCGCCAGCAGCATGGGACAGGGTGGCACTGAAGCTTTCTTT. Protein sequence: CASSMGQGGTEAFF.

The CDR3 nucleotides read TGTGCCAGCAGCCCTCGGTTTAGCACGTACGAGCAGTACTTC. It yields the protein CASSPRFSTYEQYF. This rearrangement joins TRBV7-9 to TRBJ2-7; D is unclear. The length of the CDR3 is 14 residues. The germline V gene encodes CDR1 SEHNR and CDR2 FQNEAQ (reference sequence). Trimming took 5 bases from V and 4 from J, leaving 15 bases between them.

V gene TRBV7-2 combines with J gene TRBJ2-7; 7 nucleotides match TRBD1. Germline CDR1 and CDR2: SGHTA and FQGNSA. This CDR3 spans 15 amino acids. With 3 bases clipped from V and 0 bases from J, the junction kept 5 bases outside the gene matches. The CDR3 DNA reads as TGTGCCAGCAGCTTTGGGGCAGGGGGCTCCTACGAGCAGTACTTC. Translation gives CASSFGAGGSYEQYF. The full variable domain, with the rest looked up from reference TRBV7-2 and TRBJ2-7, is GAGVSQSPSNKVTEKGKDVELRCDPISGHTALYWYRQSLGQGLEFLIYFQGNSAPDKSGLPSDRFSAERTGGSVSTLTIQRTQQEDSAVYLCASSFGAGGSYEQYFGPGTRLTVT.

The rearrangement joins TRBV4-3 to TRBJ2-1; no firm D call. Between the trimmed V and J ends, which lost 4 bases and 0 bases, there was a span of 10 bases. Germline lookup yields CDR1 LGHNA and CDR2 YSLEER. The CDR3 has 15 amino acids. The CDR3 DNA reads TGCGCCAGCAGCCCCCACCCGAGCTCCTACAATGAGCAGTTCTTC. Its translation: CASSPHPSSYNEQFF.

This clone has just one count. The chain carries TRBV27 and TRBJ2-7; tentatively, D is TRBD1 (5 bases). The germline V gene has CDR1 MNHEY and CDR2 SMNVEV (reference sequence). Trimming shortened V by 5 bases and J by 2 bases, and 13 bases separated the two germline ends. This CDR3 contains 14 residues. CDR3 amino acids: CASSPADRTYEQYF. In nucleotides, the CDR3 is TGTGCCAGCAGTCCAGCCGACAGAACCTACGAGCAGTACTTC.

CDR3 DNA sequence: TGTGCCAGCGGGACTCAGTCTTTCTACGAGCAGTACTTC. Residues: CASGTQSFYEQYF. The gene calls are TRBV28 and TRBJ2-7; tentative D call: TRBD2 (6 bases). Germline loops: CDR1 MDHEN, CDR2 SYDVKM. The CDR3 extends over 13 amino acids. The V gene lost 8 bases and the J gene lost 3 bases, with 14 bases spanning the gap.

This chain links TRBV7-9 with TRBJ2-7; no reliable D call. The CDR3 length is 17 residues. V was clipped by 0 bases and J by 0 bases, with 15 bases between them. The germline CDR1 and CDR2 sequences are SEHNR and FQNEAQ (reference sequence). In DNA, the CDR3 is TGTGCCAGCAGCTTAGCCCCTAACAGCGAGGTCTCCTACGAGCAGTACTTC. This sequence encodes CASSLAPNSEVSYEQYF.

The chain uses TRBV27 and TRBJ2-3; 7 bases are a match to TRBD2. The V gene end was trimmed by 5 bases and the J gene end by 3 bases; junction bases not matched to a gene: 11. Germline V gene sequence: CDR1 MNHEY, CDR2 SMNVEV (reference sequence). CDR3 length equals 16 residues. The CDR3 nucleotides are TGTGCCAGCAGTCCCTTGGGGGGGATTGAAACAGATACGCAGTATTTT. Translated: CASSPLGGIETDTQYF.

A remark on this clone: Sequence at one end of the junction differs from germline and may be a read error. J is TRBJ1-4 and V is TRBV5-1; 7 nucleotides line up with TRBD1. This CDR3 contains 16 residues. Germline assignment: CDR1 SGHRS and CDR2 YFSETQ. CDR3 amino acids: CASTLRQGPTNEKLFF. CDR3 bases: TGCGCCAGCACCTTGAGACAGGGACCAACTAATGAAAAACTGTTTTTT. Full variable domain (missing parts from reference TRBV5-1 and TRBJ1-4): KAGVTQTPRYLIKTRGQQVTLSCSPISGHRSVSWYQQTPGQGLQFLFEYFSETQRNKGNFPGRFSGRQFSNSRSEMNVSTLELGDSALYLCASTLRQGPTNEKLFFGSGTQLSVL.

This chain links TRBV30 with TRBJ2-7; D call uncertain. This CDR3 comprises 12 residues. Trimming removed 0 bases at V and 6 bases at J, with 9 bases between. Per the germline V gene, CDR1 is GTSNPN and CDR2 is SVGIG (reference sequence). The CDR3 reads CAWSVARGEQYF. As DNA, the CDR3 is TGTGCCTGGAGTGTAGCACGCGGCGAGCAGTACTTC.

This clone was seen once. The sample holds other DNA sequences that translate to the same CDR3. The chain couples TRBV6-6 to TRBJ1-5; D unresolved. Germline-derived CDR1 and CDR2 are MNHNY and SVGAGI (reference sequence). V gave up 0 bases and J gave up 2 bases, with 5 bases separating them. The CDR3 extends over 14 amino acids. The CDR3 region is CASSYSGGNQPQHF. The CDR3 bases are TGTGCCAGCAGTTACTCGGGTGGCAATCAGCCCCAGCATTTT.

The rearrangement joins TRBV12-1 to TRBJ1-5; the D segment call TRBD1 is taken from the table without a DNA check. TRBV12-1 is labeled a pseudogene. This CDR3 contains 16 residues. The CDR3 sequence: CASSFPHRISNQPQHF. In DNA, the CDR3 is TGTGCCAGCAGCTTTCCACACAGAATTAGCAATCAGCCCCAGCATTTT.

The chain joins TRBV4-1 to TRBJ2-3, with D perhaps TRBD2 (5 bases). Germline CDR1 is MGHRA and CDR2 is YSYEKL. The CDR3 sequence is 16 residues long. V was clipped by 3 bases and J by 4 bases, with 17 bases between them. The CDR3 here is CASSQAPPGSADTQYF. The CDR3 DNA sequence: TGCGCCAGCAGCCAGGCACCCCCGGGATCGGCAGATACGCAGTATTTT.

Concerning this clone itself: In the same sample, other DNA sequences code for this CDR3. This rearrangement joins TRBV7-8 to TRBJ2-6, with D maybe TRBD2 (5 bases). The CDR3 runs 15 residues. Trimming pared 2 bases from V and 0 bases from J, leaving 5 bases between. CDR1 and CDR2 (germline): SGHVS, FQNEAQ. The CDR3 DNA follows: TGTGCCAGCAGCTTAAGCGGCTCTGGGGCCAACGTCCTGACTTTC. Translating gives CASSLSGSGANVLTF.

CDR3 loop: CASSTEDRAYEQYF. Written as DNA, the CDR3 is TGTGCCAGTAGTACAGAAGACAGGGCCTACGAGCAGTACTTC. The chain links TRBV19 to TRBJ2-7; 7 bases match TRBD1. Germline V gene sequence: CDR1 LNHDA, CDR2 SQIVND (reference sequence). V was clipped by 4 bases and J by 2 bases; unmatched bases: 5. This CDR3 has 14 amino acids.

The rearrangement links TRBV4-3 to TRBJ2-3, with D uncertain. Deletions cut 3 bases from V and 4 bases from J, with 14 bases between. CDR3 length equals 15 residues. Germline CDR1 is LGHNA and CDR2 is YSLEER. CDR3 in amino acids: CASSQRDLGPDTQYF. The CDR3, as DNA: TGCGCCAGCAGCCAGCGCGATCTAGGCCCAGATACGCAGTATTTT.

This sequence joins TRBV19 and TRBJ2-2; D is uncertain. The V gene's germline CDR1 is LNHDA and CDR2 SQIVND (reference sequence). The CDR3 has 11 residues. V dropped 3 bases and J dropped 8 bases, with 4 bases sitting between them. The CDR3 DNA is TGTGCCAGTAGTATCGTAGGGGAGCTGTTTTTT. This gives the protein CASSIVGELFF.

The genes are TRBV15 and TRBJ2-1, with 7 bases identical to TRBD2. J was trimmed by 5 bases and V by 1 base; bases with no gene match: 8. The CDR3 is made up of 16 amino acids. Germline CDR1 reads LNHNV; CDR2 reads YYDKDF (reference sequence). The CDR3, as DNA: TGTGCCACCAGCAGAGTTTGGCGGGAGCGGAACAATGAGCAGTTCTTC. It yields the protein CATSRVWRERNNEQFF.

The chain links TRBV6-5 to TRBJ2-7, with 8 bases identical to TRBD1. The length of the CDR3 is 15 residues. CDR1 is MNHEY and CDR2 is SVGAGI in the germline V gene. V dropped 6 bases and J dropped 1; count of bases not matched to a gene: 8. The CDR3 protein is CASRFWDRNSYEQYF. The CDR3 region has the DNA TGTGCCAGCAGGTTTTGGGACAGGAATTCCTACGAGCAGTACTTC.

The V and J genes are TRBV10-3 and TRBJ2-5, with TRBD1 identical over 9 bases. Per germline, CDR1 ENHRY and CDR2 SYGVKD. This CDR3 spans 15 amino acids. Trimming cost V 3 bases and J 5 bases; bases outside gene matches: 7. The CDR3 is CAISDEQGADETQYF. DNA for the CDR3: TGTGCCATCAGTGACGAACAGGGGGCGGATGAGACCCAGTACTTC.

The genes are TRBV7-9 and TRBJ2-1; D is ambiguous. Deletions cut 1 base from V and 2 bases from J, with 3 bases between. There are 13 residues in the CDR3. Germline lookup yields CDR1 SEHNR and CDR2 FQNEAQ (reference sequence). DNA of the CDR3: TGTGCCAGCAGCTTAGGTGCCTACAATGAGCAGTTCTTC. Translation: CASSLGAYNEQFF. The full variable domain, its missing parts supplied by reference TRBV7-9 and TRBJ2-1, is DTGVSQNPRHKITKRGQNVTFRCDPISEHNRLYWYRQTLGQGPEFLTYFQNEAQLEKSRLLSDRFSAERPKGSFSTLEIQRTEQGDSAMYLCASSLGAYNEQFFGPGTRLTVL.

This chain joins TRBV14 and TRBJ2-3; D uncertain. Deletions cut 1 base from V and 6 bases from J, with 8 bases between. Germline CDR1 SGHDN, CDR2 FVKESK. The CDR3 has 13 residues. In nucleotides, the CDR3 is TGTGCCAGCAGCCAAGGAGCCGGGGATACGCAGTATTTT. Amino acids: CASSQGAGDTQYF. The full variable domain, with the rest looked up from reference TRBV14 and TRBJ2-3, is EAGVTQFPSHSVIEKGQTVTLRCDPISGHDNLYWYRRVMGKEIKFLLHFVKESKQDESGMPNNRFLAERTGGTYSTLKVQPAELEDSGVYFCASSQGAGDTQYFGPGTRLTVL.

This clone was seen once. The V and J genes are TRBV7-6 and TRBJ2-1, with D possibly matching TRBD2 (6 bases). CDR3 length equals 15 residues. Trimming pared 5 bases from V and 4 bases from J, leaving 15 bases between. CDR1 is SGHVS, CDR2 FNYEAQ, per germline. DNA for the CDR3: TGTGCCAGCAGCCCGAGACGGGGGAAGTACAATGAGCAGTTCTTC. This translates into CASSPRRGKYNEQFF.

This chain joins TRBV29-1 and TRBJ2-7; 10 nucleotides line up with TRBD2. The junction had 8 bases not matched to a gene; V was cut back by 1 base and J by 2 bases. The germline CDR1 and CDR2 sequences are SQVTM and ANQGSEA. This CDR3 region has 16 residues. CDR3: CSVEGTSGESTYEQYF. Written as DNA, the CDR3 is TGCAGCGTTGAAGGGACTAGCGGAGAAAGCACCTACGAGCAGTACTTC.

The chain couples TRBV7-2 to TRBJ2-7; tentatively, D is TRBD1 (5 bases). The CDR3 loop spans 13 amino acids. V shed 3 bases and J shed 6 bases, with 12 bases lying between them. Germline V gene sequence: CDR1 SGHTA, CDR2 FQGNSA. CDR3 amino acids: CASSFNQGFEQYF. The CDR3 DNA reads TGTGCCAGCAGCTTTAACCAGGGCTTCGAGCAGTACTTC.